A selection of T cell receptor beta chains follows, all from one sample in a study of CD8+ T cells in alopecia areata. The protocol was immunoSEQ multiplex PCR, while the TCRdb copy is restricted to in-frame clones and leaves out a portion. This repertoire shows 150,000 to 200,000 clones, approximately 50% found once; its top ten account for 10%. The source was CD8+ T cells sorted from blood, collected between weeks 51 and 54, from a patient treated with tofacitinib. The receptors were sampled from a human donor with alopecia areata. The conserved cysteine and the conserved F or W are not part of the CDR3 here.

V gene	J gene	CDR3 protein
TRBV7-9	TRBJ2-7	ASSLRGSYEQY
TRBV7-3	TRBJ2-7	ASSSGPNYEQY
TRBV6-5	TRBJ2-2	ASSWGETLNTGELF
TRBV18	TRBJ2-7	ASSSPGQGGEQY
TRBV9	TRBJ1-1	ASTAGGSTDTEAF
TRBV16	TRBJ2-7	ASSQSPGSGTYEQY
TRBV6-5	TRBJ2-5	ASSYTRGRVETQY
TRBV9	TRBJ2-1	ASALGSGNEQF
TRBV30	TRBJ2-3	AWSQGAGSGTQY
TRBV6-6	TRBJ1-2	ASSPLGEPDGYT
TRBV15	TRBJ2-1	ATSGSYNEQF
TRBV5-1	TRBJ2-7	ASRKQGYEQY
TRBV6-5	TRBJ1-6	ASSRGQGVYSPLH
TRBV4-1	TRBJ2-6	ASSQVGSPSGANVLT
TRBV21-1	TRBJ1-2	ASSKCRGGYGYT
TRBV9	TRBJ2-7	ASSVGAGGATYEQY
TRBV27	TRBJ2-7	ASSDLVVAGSYEQY
TRBV30	TRBJ2-7	AWSPPGQGLSYEQY
TRBV6-5	TRBJ2-7	AISEHSHSYEQY
TRBV30	TRBJ1-6	ACTGTSNSPLH
TRBV6-5	TRBJ1-6	ASSYGGETLH
TRBV4-1	TRBJ2-7	ASSQAVLAGVYEQY
TRBV27	TRBJ1-5	ASSTQGAGRNQPQH
TRBV27	TRBJ2-7	ASSLLGSEQY
TRBV15	TRBJ2-5	ATSRDRLTQETQY
TRBV11-2	TRBJ2-2	ASSSRDTGELF
TRBV11-2	TRBJ2-3	ASSFGGGLTDTQY
TRBV18	TRBJ1-2	ASSPVDTNYGYT
TRBV7-9	TRBJ2-5	ASRQGIQETQY
TRBV5-4	TRBJ2-5	ASSTASGGKTQY
TRBV2	TRBJ2-3	ASRKLAGAATDTQY
TRBV4-1	TRBJ2-3	ASSQGFGGAQY
TRBV29-1	TRBJ1-1	SVRDRGGGTEAF
TRBV15	TRBJ1-5	ATSRGAGSGNQPQH
TRBV25-1	TRBJ2-5	ASSEWLTNQETQY
TRBV27	TRBJ1-2	ASSLSSSGLLYGYT
TRBV6-5	TRBJ2-5	ASSLSGEQETQY
TRBV29-1	TRBJ1-3	SVRGGLGNTIY
TRBV7-2	TRBJ2-5	ASSLVRGGRHQETQY
TRBV7-8	TRBJ2-5	ASSLTEYQETQY
TRBV6-6	TRBJ2-7	ASKKRGISYEQY
TRBV29-1	TRBJ1-3	SVEGDIHSGNTIY
TRBV30	TRBJ1-6	AWSARQGPEGPLH
TRBV27	TRBJ2-7	ASSLDTSGYEQY
TRBV4-1	TRBJ2-7	ASSQPNTYEQY
TRBV9	TRBJ2-5	ASSTGREQETQY
TRBV27	TRBJ2-1	ASSFLAGNEQF
TRBV5-1	TRBJ2-3	ASSLGFTTDTQY
TRBV15	TRBJ2-7	ATSREKAKTRGVYEQY
TRBV5-4	TRBJ2-1	ASSLGRGNEQF
TRBV4-2	TRBJ2-7	ASSQGRSTYEQY
TRBV5-1	TRBJ1-1	ASSPRTFSDTEAF